Here is one T cell receptor beta chain with its context. Its antigen remains unknown. The source of the sample is a study of beta chain features in type 1 diabetes. Findings and caveats of the study: Within each of all four CD4+ subsets, Type 1 diabetes patients had TCRB CDR3s that were moderately but significantly shorter.

CDR1 is SGHRS and CDR2 is YFSETQ in the germline V gene. The CDR3 loop spans 15 amino acids. Trimming shortened V by 6 bases and J by 4 bases, and 17 bases separated the two germline ends. Every bit of the isolated RNA underwent reverse transcription, so sequencing read expressed TCRB transcripts. Produced via immunoSEQ multiplex PCR; TCRdb's table is partial and in-frame only. The sample consists of about 270,000 clones, approximately 15% of them appearing once. Once sorted, every population was more than 95% pure. This receptor was obtained from a man aged 30 to 45 with type 1 diabetes. The sequencing sample was made of naive CD4+ T cells from blood. This chain links TRBV5-1 with TRBJ2-1, with D perhaps matching TRBD1 (8 bases). In DNA, the CDR3 is TGCGCCAGCACTCCAAGCGGGACAGGTTACAATGAGCAGTTCTTC. It is translated as CASTPSGTGYNEQFF. The complete variable domain, with remaining parts taken from reference TRBV5-1 and TRBJ2-1, reads KAGVTQTPRYLIKTRGQQVTLSCSPISGHRSVSWYQQTPGQGLQFLFEYFSETQRNKGNFPGRFSGRQFSNSRSEMNVSTLELGDSALYLCASTPSGTGYNEQFFGPGTRLTVL.